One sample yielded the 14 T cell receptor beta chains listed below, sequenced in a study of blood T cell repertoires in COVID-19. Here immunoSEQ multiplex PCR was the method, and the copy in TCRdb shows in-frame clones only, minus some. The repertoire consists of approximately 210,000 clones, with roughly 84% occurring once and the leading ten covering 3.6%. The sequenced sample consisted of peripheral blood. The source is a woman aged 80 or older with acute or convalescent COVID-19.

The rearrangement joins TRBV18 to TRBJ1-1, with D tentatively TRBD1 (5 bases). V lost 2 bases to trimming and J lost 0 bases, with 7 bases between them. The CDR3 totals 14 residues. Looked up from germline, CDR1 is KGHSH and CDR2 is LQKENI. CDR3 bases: TGTGCCAGCTCACCAACGGACATGAACACTGAAGCTTTCTTT. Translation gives CASSPTDMNTEAFF. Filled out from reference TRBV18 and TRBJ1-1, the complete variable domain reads NAGVMQNPRHLVRRRGQEARLRCSPMKGHSHVYWYRQLPEEGLKFMVYLQKENIIDESGMPKERFSAEFPKEGPSILRIQQVVRGDSAAYFCASSPTDMNTEAFFGQGTRLTVV.

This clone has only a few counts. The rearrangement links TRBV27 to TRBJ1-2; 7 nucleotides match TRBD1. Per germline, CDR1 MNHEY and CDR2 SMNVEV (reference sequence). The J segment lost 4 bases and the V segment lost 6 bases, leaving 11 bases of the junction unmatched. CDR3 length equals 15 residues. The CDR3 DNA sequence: TGTGCCAGCAGACGACAGGGTTCGGGCGTCTATGGCTACACCTTC. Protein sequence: CASRRQGSGVYGYTF.

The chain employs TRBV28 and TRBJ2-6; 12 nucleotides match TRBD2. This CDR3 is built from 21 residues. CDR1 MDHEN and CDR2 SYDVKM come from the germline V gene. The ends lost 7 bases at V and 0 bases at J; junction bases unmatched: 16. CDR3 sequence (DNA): TGTGCCAGCATTTCGCTAGCGGGGGGGGCTAAGGCCCGCTCTGGGGCCAACGTCCTGACTTTC. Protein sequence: CASISLAGGAKARSGANVLTF.

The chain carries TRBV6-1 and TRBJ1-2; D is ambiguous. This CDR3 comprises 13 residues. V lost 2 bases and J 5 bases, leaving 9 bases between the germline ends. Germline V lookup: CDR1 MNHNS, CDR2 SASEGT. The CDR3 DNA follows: TGTGCCAGCAGTGAATTGGAGAGTTATGGCTACACCTTC. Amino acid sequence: CASSELESYGYTF.

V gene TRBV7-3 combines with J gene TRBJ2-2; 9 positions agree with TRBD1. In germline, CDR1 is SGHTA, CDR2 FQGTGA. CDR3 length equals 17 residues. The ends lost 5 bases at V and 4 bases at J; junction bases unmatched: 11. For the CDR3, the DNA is TGTGCCAGCAGCCCAGACCCGGGACAGGGTGCCACCGGGGAGCTGTTTTTT. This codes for CASSPDPGQGATGELFF. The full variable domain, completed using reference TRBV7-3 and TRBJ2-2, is GAGVSQTPSNKVTEKGKYVELRCDPISGHTALYWYRQSLGQGPEFLIYFQGTGAADDSGLPNDRFFAVRPEGSVSTLKIQRTERGDSAVYLCASSPDPGQGATGELFFGEGSRLTVL.

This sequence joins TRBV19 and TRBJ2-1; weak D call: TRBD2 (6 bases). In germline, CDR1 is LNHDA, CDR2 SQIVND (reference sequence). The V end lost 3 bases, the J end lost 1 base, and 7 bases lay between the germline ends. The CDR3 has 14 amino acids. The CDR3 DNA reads TGTGCCAGTAGTATCGGGAGTTCCTACAATGAGCAGTTCTTC. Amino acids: CASSIGSSYNEQFF.

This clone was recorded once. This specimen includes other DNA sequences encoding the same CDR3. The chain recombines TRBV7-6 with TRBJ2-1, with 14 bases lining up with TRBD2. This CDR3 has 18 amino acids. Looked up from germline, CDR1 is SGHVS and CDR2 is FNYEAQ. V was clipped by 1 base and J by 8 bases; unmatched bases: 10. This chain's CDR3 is CASSLVVWTSGGRDEQFF. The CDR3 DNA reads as TGTGCCAGCAGCTTAGTGGTTTGGACTAGCGGGGGGAGGGATGAGCAGTTCTTC.

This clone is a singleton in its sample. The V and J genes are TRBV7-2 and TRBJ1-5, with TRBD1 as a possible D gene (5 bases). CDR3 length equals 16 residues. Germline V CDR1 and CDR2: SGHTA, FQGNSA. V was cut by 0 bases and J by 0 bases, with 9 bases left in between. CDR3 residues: CASSLARTSSNQPQHF. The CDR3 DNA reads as TGTGCCAGCAGCTTAGCGAGGACATCTAGCAATCAGCCCCAGCATTTT.

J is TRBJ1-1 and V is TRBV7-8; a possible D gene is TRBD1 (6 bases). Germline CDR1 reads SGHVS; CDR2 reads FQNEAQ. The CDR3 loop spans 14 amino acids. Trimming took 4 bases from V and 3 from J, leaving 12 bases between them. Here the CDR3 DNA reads TGTGCCAGCAGCTCACACAGGGTGGACACTGAAGCTTTCTTT. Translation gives CASSSHRVDTEAFF.

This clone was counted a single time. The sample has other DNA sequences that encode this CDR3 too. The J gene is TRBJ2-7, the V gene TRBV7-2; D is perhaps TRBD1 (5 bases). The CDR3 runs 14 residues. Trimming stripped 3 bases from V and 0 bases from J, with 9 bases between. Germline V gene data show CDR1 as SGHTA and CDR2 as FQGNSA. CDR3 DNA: TGTGCCAGCAGCTTGGGGCAGGCCTCCTACGAGCAGTACTTC. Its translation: CASSLGQASYEQYF.

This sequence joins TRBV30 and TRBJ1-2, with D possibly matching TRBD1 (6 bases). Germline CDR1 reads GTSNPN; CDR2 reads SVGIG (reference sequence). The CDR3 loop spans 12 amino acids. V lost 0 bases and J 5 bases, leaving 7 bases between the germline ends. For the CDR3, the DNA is TGTGCCTGGAGTGTAGGGGGTTATGGCTACACCTTC. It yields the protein CAWSVGGYGYTF. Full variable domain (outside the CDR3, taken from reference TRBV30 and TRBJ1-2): SQTIHQWPATLVQPVGSPLSLECTVEGTSNPNLYWYRQAAGRGLQLLFYSVGIGQISSEVPQNLSASRPQDRQFILSSKKLLLSDSGFYLCAWSVGGYGYTFGSGTRLTVV.

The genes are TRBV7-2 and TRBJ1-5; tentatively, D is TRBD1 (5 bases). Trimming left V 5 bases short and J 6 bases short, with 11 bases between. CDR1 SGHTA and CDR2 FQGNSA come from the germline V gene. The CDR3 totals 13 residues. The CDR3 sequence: CASSQGGSQPQHF. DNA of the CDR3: TGTGCCAGCAGCCAGGGAGGAAGTCAGCCCCAGCATTTT.

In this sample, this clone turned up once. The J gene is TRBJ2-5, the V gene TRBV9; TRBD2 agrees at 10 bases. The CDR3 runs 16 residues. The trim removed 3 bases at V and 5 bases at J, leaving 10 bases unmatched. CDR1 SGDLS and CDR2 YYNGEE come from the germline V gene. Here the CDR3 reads CASSERAGGLPETQYF. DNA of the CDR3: TGTGCCAGCAGCGAGCGAGCGGGGGGGCTTCCCGAGACCCAGTACTTC.

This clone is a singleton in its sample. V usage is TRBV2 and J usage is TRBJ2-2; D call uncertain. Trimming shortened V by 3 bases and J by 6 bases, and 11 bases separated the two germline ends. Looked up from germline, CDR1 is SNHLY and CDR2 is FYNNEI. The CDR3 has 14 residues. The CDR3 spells CASSEHLPAGELFF. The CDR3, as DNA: TGTGCCAGCAGTGAGCACCTGCCGGCCGGGGAGCTGTTTTTT.